This TCR beta chain was obtained from a study of PD-L1 blockade in urothelial cancer (dated by TCRdb to about 2017). Regarding the research as a whole: Therapy was started around 2014 for all patients, and atezolizumab 1,200 mg was administered intravenously every 3 weeks. An ECOG performance status of 0 or 1 was recorded for the patients, and 0 to 3 prior chemotherapy regimens had been received by the patients. Pretreatment tumor samples, along with matched peripheral blood serially collected before and after atezolizumab treatment, were subjected to TCR sequencing. Fewer than ten patients reached durable clinical benefit, while about 20 patients did not. Durable clinical benefit was defined as progression-free survival longer than 6 months, and TCR features were also tested against progression-free and overall survival. Blood samples gave median yields of about 150,000 T cells and 65,000 to 85,000 unique TCRs, along with a median clonality of 0.080. Twenty-nine patients had pretreatment blood TCR-seq, about 25 had at least one posttreatment blood collection, and about 25 had tumor TCR-seq. Somatic, immune and clinical correlates of response to PD-L1 blockade with atezolizumab in urothelial cancer were the focus of an exploratory multi-omic analysis. About 90% of the 29 patients were identified as males with urothelial cancer of bladder origin, and a prior smoking history was reported by 18 of 29 patients. Blood samples were analyzed at 3 weeks after treatment start (second dose) and at 6 weeks after treatment start. Whole exome sequencing and RNA sequencing of pretreatment tumors were performed alongside TCR sequencing in the same patients.

Synthetic TCR analog templates were spiked into each PCR to estimate absolute template abundance from read counts. TCRbeta CDR3 regions were amplified from genomic DNA with bias-controlled V and J gene primers using the immunoSEQ assay. Sequencing of rearranged TCRbeta segments was performed at approximately 20X coverage. The published analysis was carried out like this. Clustering was used to correct sequencing errors, and CDR3s were annotated against IMGT so that V, D and J genes could be assigned. Only productive TCRbeta rearrangements were used in downstream analyses, excluding out-of-frame or stop-codon sequences. To compute clonality, Shannon entropy was normalized by the log of the number of unique productive sequences and then subtracted from one. Clones differing between time points or between blood and tumor were identified using Fisher's exact test with Benjamini-Hochberg correction, with an adjusted p below 0.01 applied as the threshold. TCRdb took this table from immuneACCESS and kept in-frame rearrangements with V and J called. Such tables lack part of the clones; where checked against another copy, unresolved V genes explain under half of the gap, and the rest is unexplained. V and J calls and clone size are copied from that table; D and trimming were computed from the DNA. The sample data list tens of thousands of clones, and roughly 86% of these were observed just once. Under 4% of the sample belongs to the ten largest clones.

The full study reports these points: Improved progression-free and overall survival was found to be associated with pretreatment peripheral blood TCR clonality below the median. Among patients with durable benefit, tumor-associated TCR clones showed greater expansion in peripheral blood 3 weeks after treatment started (n ≈ 20, p = 0.022). Because the sample size was small (n ≈ 30) and many exploratory analyses were performed, the results are intended to be hypothesis-generating.

Turning to this clone: Its target antigen remains unknown. No base quality values were provided; no much bigger clone lies one nucleotide off.

According to the germline V gene, CDR1 reads MDHEN and CDR2 reads SYDVKM. The CDR3 spans 14 residues, from the cysteine through the phenylalanine. The entry retains the CDR3 DNA only, 42 bases that are in frame from base 1. Trimming removed 5 bases from V and 4 bases from J, leaving 14 bases between the germline ends. A cohort of more than 25 patients with locally advanced or metastatic urothelial carcinoma, treated at Memorial Sloan Kettering on a trial protocol, was included. Peripheral blood mononuclear cells were collected pretreatment and during treatment, with between 1 and 8 total time points per patient. The Qiagen DNeasy Blood extraction kit was used to purify genomic DNA from total PBMCs and from tumor samples. PBMCs were collected pretreatment and during treatment and were isolated and stored as previously described.

This receptor was identified in a man aged 65-85 years with urothelial cancer. The sequence links TRBV28 to TRBJ1-2, and the D gene may be TRBD1, 5 bases matching. Sequenced here: PBMCs, sampled around atezolizumab (anti-PD-L1) treatment. The CDR3 region: CASSQRQGLYGYTF. The nucleotide sequence is TGTGCCAGCAGTCAGAGGCAGGGCCTCTATGGCTACACCTTC.